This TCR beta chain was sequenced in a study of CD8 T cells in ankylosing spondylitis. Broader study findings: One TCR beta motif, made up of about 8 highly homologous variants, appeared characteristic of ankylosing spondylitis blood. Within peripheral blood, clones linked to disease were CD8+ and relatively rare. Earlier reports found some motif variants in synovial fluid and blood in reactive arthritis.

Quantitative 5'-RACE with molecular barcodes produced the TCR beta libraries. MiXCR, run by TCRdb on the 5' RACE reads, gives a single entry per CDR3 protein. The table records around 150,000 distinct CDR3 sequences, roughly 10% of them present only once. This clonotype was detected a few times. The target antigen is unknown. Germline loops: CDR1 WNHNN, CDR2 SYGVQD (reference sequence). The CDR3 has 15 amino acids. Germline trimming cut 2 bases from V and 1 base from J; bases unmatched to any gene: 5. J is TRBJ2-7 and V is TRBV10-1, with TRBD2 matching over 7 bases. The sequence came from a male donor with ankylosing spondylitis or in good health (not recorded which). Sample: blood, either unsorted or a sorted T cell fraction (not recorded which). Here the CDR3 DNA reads TGCGCCAGCAGTGAGGGGACTACCAATTCCTACGAGCAGTACTTC. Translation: CASSEGTTNSYEQYF.